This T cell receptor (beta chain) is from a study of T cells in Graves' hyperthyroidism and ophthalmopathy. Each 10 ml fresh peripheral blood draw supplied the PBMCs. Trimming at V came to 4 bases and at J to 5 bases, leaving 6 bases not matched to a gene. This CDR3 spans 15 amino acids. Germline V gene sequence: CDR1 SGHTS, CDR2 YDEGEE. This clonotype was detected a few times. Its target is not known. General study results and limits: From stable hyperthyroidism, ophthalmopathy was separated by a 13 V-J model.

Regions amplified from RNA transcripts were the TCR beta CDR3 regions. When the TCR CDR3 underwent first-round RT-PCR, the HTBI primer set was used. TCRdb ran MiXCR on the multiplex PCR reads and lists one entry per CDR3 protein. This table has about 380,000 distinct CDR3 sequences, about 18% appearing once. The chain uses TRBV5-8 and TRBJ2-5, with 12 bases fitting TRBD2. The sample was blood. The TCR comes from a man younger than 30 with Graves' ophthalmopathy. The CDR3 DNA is TGTGCCAGCAGCCTCCTAGCGGGGGGGCATGAGACCCAGTACTTC. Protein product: CASSLLAGGHETQYF.